One sample yielded the 5 T cell receptor beta chains listed below, sequenced in a study of blood T cell repertoires in COVID-19. Measured with immunoSEQ multiplex PCR; TCRdb has only the in-frame clones, and not every one. The table includes around 230,000 clones, roughly 90% detected once. Sequences were obtained from PBMCs or T cells enriched from blood (not recorded which). These receptors all come from a woman aged 35 to 49 with acute COVID-19.

The chain employs TRBV7-2 and TRBJ1-4; TRBD1 is a possible D gene (5 bases). The CDR3 length is 14 residues. Germline V gene lookup returns CDR1 SGHTA and CDR2 FQGNSA. Trimming took 4 bases from V and 2 from J, leaving 8 bases between them. CDR3 nucleotides: TGTGCCAGCAGCTCCGGGGGGACTAATGAAAAACTGTTTTTT. Translated: CASSSGGTNEKLFF.

In nucleotides, the CDR3 is TGTGCCAGCAGTGATGAGAGAAGGGGCCAAGAGACCCAGTACTTC. This codes for CASSDERRGQETQYF. This sequence joins TRBV25-1 and TRBJ2-5, with D maybe TRBD1 (5 bases). Germline CDR1 is MGHDK and CDR2 is SYGVNS. Deletions cut 3 bases from V and 1 base from J, with 12 bases between. The CDR3 consists of 15 residues. Looking up the rest from reference TRBV25-1 and TRBJ2-5 gives the full variable domain: EADIYQTPRYLVIGTGKKITLECSQTMGHDKMYWYQQDPGMELHLIHYSYGVNSTEKGDLSSESTVSRIRTEHFPLTLESARPSHTSQYLCASSDERRGQETQYFGPGTRLLVL.

The J gene is TRBJ1-5, the V gene TRBV30; D might be TRBD1 (5 bases). This CDR3 has 13 residues. Trimming pared 2 bases from V and 5 bases from J, leaving 10 bases between. Per the germline V gene, CDR1 is GTSNPN and CDR2 is SVGIG (reference sequence). The CDR3 nucleotides read TGTGCCTGGAGTAGGGACTCTTATCAGCCCCAGCATTTT. This encodes CAWSRDSYQPQHF.

The rearrangement links TRBV7-8 to TRBJ2-3; TRBD2 is a possible D gene (5 bases). The CDR3 is 15 amino acids. Germline values: CDR1 SGHVS, CDR2 FQNEAQ. Trimming removed 2 bases from V and 3 bases from J, with 12 bases in between. CDR3 residues: CASSLREGRTDTQYF. The DNA for the CDR3 is TGTGCCAGCAGCTTACGTGAGGGCAGGACAGATACGCAGTATTTT. Full variable domain (remainder filled in from reference TRBV7-8 and TRBJ2-3): GAGVSQSPRYKVAKRGQDVALRCDPISGHVSLFWYQQALGQGPEFLTYFQNEAQLDKSGLPSDRFFAERPEGSVSTLKIQRTQQEDSAVYLCASSLREGRTDTQYFGPGTRLTVL.

The J gene is TRBJ1-5, the V gene TRBV7-9; D uncertain. The germline gives CDR1 SEHNR, CDR2 FQNEAQ (reference sequence). The CDR3 runs 14 residues. Deletions cut 5 bases from V and 2 bases from J, with 10 bases between. The CDR3 here is CASSPGGGNQPQHF. The CDR3 DNA reads TGTGCCAGCAGCCCGGGAGGCGGCAATCAGCCCCAGCATTTT.